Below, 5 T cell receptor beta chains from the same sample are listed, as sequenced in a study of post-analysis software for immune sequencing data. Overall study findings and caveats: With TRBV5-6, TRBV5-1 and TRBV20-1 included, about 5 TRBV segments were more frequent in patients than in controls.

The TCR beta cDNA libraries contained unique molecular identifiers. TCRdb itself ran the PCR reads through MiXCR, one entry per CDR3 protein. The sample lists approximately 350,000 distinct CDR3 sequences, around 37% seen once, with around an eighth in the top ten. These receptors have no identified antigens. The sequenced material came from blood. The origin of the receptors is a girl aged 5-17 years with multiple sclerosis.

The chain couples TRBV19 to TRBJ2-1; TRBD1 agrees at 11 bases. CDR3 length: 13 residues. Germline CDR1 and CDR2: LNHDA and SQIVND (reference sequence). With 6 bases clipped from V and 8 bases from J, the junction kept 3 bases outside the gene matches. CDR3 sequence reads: CASSRTGGDEQFF. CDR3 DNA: TGTGCCAGTAGCCGGACAGGGGGCGATGAGCAGTTCTTC.

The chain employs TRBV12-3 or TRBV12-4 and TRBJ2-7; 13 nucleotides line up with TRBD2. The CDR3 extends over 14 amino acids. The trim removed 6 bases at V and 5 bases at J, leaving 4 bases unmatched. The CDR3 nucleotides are TGTGCCAGCAGACTAGCGGGGGGGCCTCACGAGCAGTACTTC. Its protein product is CASRLAGGPHEQYF.

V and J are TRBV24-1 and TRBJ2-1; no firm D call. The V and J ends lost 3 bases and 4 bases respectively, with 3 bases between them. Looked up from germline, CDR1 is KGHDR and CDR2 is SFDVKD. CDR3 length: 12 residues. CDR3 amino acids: CATSDGYNEQFF. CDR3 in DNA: TGTGCCACCAGTGATGGATACAATGAGCAGTTCTTC.

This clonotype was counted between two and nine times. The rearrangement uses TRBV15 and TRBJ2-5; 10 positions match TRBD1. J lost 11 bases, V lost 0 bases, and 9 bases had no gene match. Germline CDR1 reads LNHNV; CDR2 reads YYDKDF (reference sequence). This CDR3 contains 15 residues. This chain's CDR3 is CATSRDTGQGFQQYF. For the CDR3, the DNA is TGTGCCACCAGCAGAGATACGGGACAGGGGTTTCAGCAGTACTTC. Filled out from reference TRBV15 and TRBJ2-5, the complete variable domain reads DAMVIQNPRYQVTQFGKPVTLSCSQTLNHNVMYWYQQKSSQAPKLLFHYYDKDFNNEADTPDNFQSRRPNTSFCFLDIRSPGLGDTAMYLCATSRDTGQGFQQYFGPGTRLLVL.

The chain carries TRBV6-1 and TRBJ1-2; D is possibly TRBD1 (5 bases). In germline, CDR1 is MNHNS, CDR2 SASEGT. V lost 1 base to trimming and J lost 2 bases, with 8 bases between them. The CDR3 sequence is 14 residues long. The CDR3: CASSEVRGNYGYTF. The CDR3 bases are TGTGCCAGCAGTGAAGTAAGGGGCAACTATGGCTACACCTTC.